The 19 T cell receptor beta chains reported below all come from one sample, sequenced in a study of blood T cell repertoires in COVID-19. The repertoire was sequenced with immunoSEQ multiplex PCR; TCRdb's copy has only in-frame clones and lacks some. This sample has more than 300,000 clones; 85% to 95% occur once, and the top ten carry about 4%. The specimen was PBMCs or T cells enriched from blood (not recorded which). The receptor set was obtained from a woman between 25 and 40 years old who had been exposed to COVID-19.

In nucleotides, the CDR3 is TGCGCCAGCAGCCAAGATCTCGGGGGGGGTTACAATGAGCAGTTCTTC. This codes for CASSQDLGGGYNEQFF. The genes are TRBV4-1 and TRBJ2-1; 8 bases fit TRBD2. This CDR3 spans 16 amino acids. Germline V lookup: CDR1 MGHRA, CDR2 YSYEKL. J gave up 4 bases and V 0 bases, and 5 bases lay outside the gene matches.

The gene calls are TRBV27 and TRBJ1-1; D is unclear. The germline V gene has CDR1 MNHEY and CDR2 SMNVEV (reference sequence). This CDR3 region has 15 residues. V was pared by 0 bases and J by 1 base, with 9 bases between. The CDR3 reads CASSLSPGRNTEAFF. Here the CDR3 DNA reads TGTGCCAGCAGTTTATCGCCGGGGAGGAACACTGAAGCTTTCTTT.

V and J are TRBV18 and TRBJ2-3; D remains ambiguous. V shed 0 bases and J shed 0 bases, with 10 bases lying between them. The CDR3 is 16 residues long. The germline V gene has CDR1 KGHSH and CDR2 LQKENI. For the CDR3, the DNA is TGTGCCAGCTCACCACCAAGCATCCCTAGCACAGATACGCAGTATTTT. Its translation is CASSPPSIPSTDTQYF.

The chain has TRBV19 and TRBJ1-5, with 11 bases aligning to TRBD1. This CDR3 has 17 residues. Germline V CDR1 and CDR2: LNHDA, SQIVND (reference sequence). The V gene end was trimmed by 5 bases and the J gene end by 4 bases; junction bases not matched to a gene: 10. The CDR3 loop reads CASSYHRDRGGNQPQHF. In DNA form, the CDR3 reads TGTGCCAGTAGTTACCATCGGGACAGGGGGGGTAATCAGCCCCAGCATTTT.

This rearrangement joins TRBV5-8 to TRBJ2-5; 8 nucleotides agree with TRBD1. J lost 5 bases, V lost 6 bases, and 9 bases had no gene match. This CDR3 is 14 amino acids long. Germline V gene sequence: CDR1 SGHTS, CDR2 YDEGEE. This chain's CDR3 is CASNSDRGYETQYF. CDR3 nucleotide sequence: TGTGCCAGCAACTCTGACAGGGGTTACGAGACCCAGTACTTC.

The chain joins TRBV7-9 to TRBJ1-3; D ambiguous. CDR3 size: 14 residues. Deletions cut 8 bases from V and 0 bases from J, with 11 bases between. Looked up from germline, CDR1 is SEHNR and CDR2 is FQNEAQ (reference sequence). The CDR3 here is CASGRTLSGNTIYF. The CDR3 DNA is TGTGCCAGCGGAAGGACTCTCTCTGGAAACACCATATATTTT.

This chain joins TRBV19 and TRBJ1-5, with a possible D match to TRBD1 (6 bases). Trimming took off 5 bases at V and 1 base at J, with 9 bases between the two ends. Germline lookup yields CDR1 LNHDA and CDR2 SQIVND (reference sequence). This CDR3 is built from 14 residues. The CDR3 is CASSEGGSNQPQHF. CDR3 nucleotides: TGTGCCAGTAGTGAAGGGGGAAGCAATCAGCCCCAGCATTTT.

The chain is built from TRBV9 and TRBJ2-1; 7 bases fit TRBD1. There are 14 residues in the CDR3. Unmatched junction bases numbered 5, after V lost 0 bases and J lost 8 bases. Per germline, CDR1 SGDLS and CDR2 YYNGEE. The CDR3 loop is CASSVGQGEYEQFF. The CDR3 nucleotides read TGTGCCAGCAGCGTAGGACAGGGAGAATATGAGCAGTTCTTC. Looking up the rest from reference TRBV9 and TRBJ2-1 gives the full variable domain: DSGVTQTPKHLITATGQRVTLRCSPRSGDLSVYWYQQSLDQGLQFLIQYYNGEERAKGNILERFSAQQFPDLHSELNLSSLELGDSALYFCASSVGQGEYEQFFGPGTRLTVL.

The DNA for the CDR3 is TGTGCCAGCAGTTTCCGACAGGGGCACCGAGGAAACACCATATATTTT. Translation: CASSFRQGHRGNTIYF. The chain combines TRBV5-6 with TRBJ1-3, with 8 positions matching TRBD1. Losses at the gene ends were 5 bases for V and 4 bases for J; bases not matched to a gene: 11. Germline V lookup: CDR1 SGHDT, CDR2 YYEEEE. The CDR3 length is 16 residues.

The chain is built from TRBV6-5 and TRBJ1-5; D is undetermined. Germline CDR1 reads MNHEY; CDR2 reads SVGAGI. V lost 4 bases to trimming and J lost 3 bases, with 13 bases between them. The CDR3 sequence is 15 residues long. The CDR3 reads CASSWVQVINQPQHF. As DNA, the CDR3 is TGTGCCAGCAGTTGGGTTCAGGTGATCAATCAGCCCCAGCATTTT.

The chain is built from TRBV12-3 or TRBV12-4 and TRBJ2-1; D gene uncertain. Trimming took 6 bases from V and 5 from J, leaving 11 bases between them. The CDR3 loop spans 13 amino acids. The CDR3 bases are TGTGCCAGCAGCCCCAGTGGAGACAATGAGCAGTTCTTC. It is translated as CASSPSGDNEQFF.

This chain joins TRBV14 and TRBJ1-2; D is perhaps TRBD1 (6 bases). Trimming left V 0 bases short and J 3 bases short, with 8 bases between. CDR1 and CDR2 (germline): SGHDN, FVKESK. The CDR3 totals 14 residues. CDR3 residues: CASSQDQGYYGYTF. The CDR3 DNA reads as TGTGCCAGCAGCCAAGATCAGGGGTACTATGGCTACACCTTC. The complete variable domain, with remaining parts taken from reference TRBV14 and TRBJ1-2, reads EAGVTQFPSHSVIEKGQTVTLRCDPISGHDNLYWYRRVMGKEIKFLLHFVKESKQDESGMPNNRFLAERTGGTYSTLKVQPAELEDSGVYFCASSQDQGYYGYTFGSGTRLTVV.

The chain recombines TRBV12-3 or TRBV12-4 with TRBJ1-2; possibly TRBD1 for D (5 bases). CDR3 length equals 13 residues. Trimming removed 4 bases at V and 7 bases at J, with 13 bases between. CDR3 in amino acids: CASSSYRLPGYTF. In DNA, the CDR3 is TGTGCCAGCAGTTCCTACAGGCTCCCTGGCTACACCTTC.

The chain carries TRBV7-3 and TRBJ1-2; no definite D call. The germline CDR1 and CDR2 sequences are SGHTA and FQGTGA. The CDR3 covers 14 residues. Between the trimmed V and J ends, which lost 1 base and 7 bases, there was a span of 13 bases. In nucleotides, the CDR3 is TGTGCCAGCAGCTTAAGGCCCCGAGAGGGTGGCTACACCTTC. Encoded protein: CASSLRPREGGYTF.

The sample holds one count of this clone. The gene calls are TRBV5-6 and TRBJ1-2; D is undetermined. CDR1 and CDR2 (germline): SGHDT, YYEEEE. V lost 3 bases, J lost 8 bases, and 17 bases lay in between. This CDR3 comprises 14 residues. The CDR3, as DNA: TGTGCCAGCAGCTCTTTCATACTGGTCCGGGGCTACACCTTC. This codes for CASSSFILVRGYTF.

V is TRBV3-1 (or the pseudogene TRBV3-2) and J is TRBJ2-5, with TRBD2 matching over 11 bases. The CDR3 has 18 amino acids. V dropped 0 bases and J dropped 1; count of bases not matched to a gene: 7. Germline CDR1 and CDR2: LGHDT and YNNKEL (reference sequence). CDR3 in amino acids: CASSQDLAGGYLQETQYF. DNA of the CDR3: TGTGCCAGCAGCCAAGACCTAGCGGGGGGATACCTCCAAGAGACCCAGTACTTC.

The chain is built from TRBV19 and TRBJ2-3; weak D call: TRBD1 (5 bases). The V and J ends lost 1 base and 4 bases respectively, with 6 bases between them. Germline CDR1 reads LNHDA; CDR2 reads SQIVND (reference sequence). The CDR3 extends over 13 amino acids. The CDR3 here is CASSIVRADTQYF. The CDR3 DNA is TGTGCCAGTAGTATAGTCAGGGCAGATACGCAGTATTTT. The whole variable domain, remainder taken from reference TRBV19 and TRBJ2-3, is DGGITQSPKYLFRKEGQNVTLSCEQNLNHDAMYWYRQDPGQGLRLIYYSQIVNDFQKGDIAEGYSVSREKKESFPLTVTSAQKNPTAFYLCASSIVRADTQYFGPGTRLTVL.

The rearrangement links TRBV30 to TRBJ2-2, with TRBD2 matching 8 bases. The CDR3 is 13 residues long. Trimming removed 3 bases from V and 6 bases from J; junction bases left unmatched: 3. The V gene's germline CDR1 is GTSNPN and CDR2 SVGIG (reference sequence). In DNA form, the CDR3 reads TGTGCCTGGAGCCGGGGGGGCCCCGGGGAGCTGTTTTTT. It codes for CAWSRGGPGELFF.

This rearrangement joins TRBV19 to TRBJ2-6, with a tentative D call TRBD1 (6 bases). In germline, CDR1 is LNHDA, CDR2 SQIVND (reference sequence). CDR3 length equals 16 residues. The V and J ends lost 5 bases and 3 bases respectively, with 14 bases between them. The CDR3 sequence is CASSVTGAFGANVLTF. CDR3 sequence (DNA): TGTGCCAGTAGTGTGACAGGAGCCTTTGGGGCCAACGTCCTGACTTTC.